This entry concerns a single T cell receptor (beta chain). The data derive from a study of blood T cells in healthy people across ages. Next came a second PCR, run for roughly 7 to 12 cycles, which used a sample-barcoded 5' primer along with a J-beta primer mix. MiXCR, applied by TCRdb to the 5' RACE reads, yields one record per CDR3 protein. The profile shows about 720,000 distinct CDR3 sequences, about 20% of them singletons. This CDR3 has 15 amino acids. Germline V gene sequence: CDR1 MNHEY, CDR2 SVGAGI. V was clipped by 2 bases and J by 5 bases; unmatched bases: 5. The chain uses TRBV6-5 and TRBJ1-4; 7 bases map to TRBD1. The sample consisted of blood. This clonotype originated in a man between 65 and 85 years old in good health. CDR3 sequence: CASSYQGQLNEKLFF. The CDR3 region has the DNA TGTGCCAGCAGTTACCAGGGACAGCTAAATGAAAAACTGTTTTTT.